These 5 T cell receptor beta chains originate from one sample sequenced in a study of T cell responses to AZD1222 COVID-19 vaccine. The method was immunoSEQ multiplex PCR; TCRdb's version includes in-frame clones alone and lacks a portion of them. The table records 150,000 to 180,000 clones, about 89% of them present only once. This sample comprised peripheral blood, obtained 28 days after the second AZD1222 dose. All receptors come from an adult who received the AZD1222 COVID-19 vaccine.

The chain joins TRBV4-3 to TRBJ2-1; 8 bases align to TRBD1. V trimming: 0 bases; J trimming: 2 bases; junction bases outside the gene matches: 0. Germline lookup yields CDR1 LGHNA and CDR2 YSLEER. CDR3 size: 15 residues. This CDR3 is CASSQETGAYNEQFF. Written as DNA, the CDR3 is TGCGCCAGCAGCCAAGAGACAGGGGCCTACAATGAGCAGTTCTTC.

The chain links TRBV4-3 to TRBJ1-3, with D perhaps matching TRBD1 (5 bases). The ends were cut back, 1 base at V and 1 base at J, with 5 bases in the middle. The CDR3 consists of 14 residues. CDR1 and CDR2 from the germline V gene are LGHNA and YSLEER. The CDR3 loop reads CASSQGTSGNTIYF. In DNA, the CDR3 is TGCGCCAGCAGCCAAGGGACATCTGGAAACACCATATATTTT.

This clone came up once. The chain links TRBV7-9 to TRBJ2-3, with 9 nucleotides matching TRBD2. V shed 5 bases, J shed 4 bases, and the junction held 10 bases outside the gene matches. The CDR3 is 16 residues long. Germline values: CDR1 SEHNR, CDR2 FQNEAQ (reference sequence). The CDR3 DNA is TGTGCCAGCAGCCTTCTAGCGGGAATGACCGCAGATACGCAGTATTTT. Translated: CASSLLAGMTADTQYF.

This clone was seen a few times. The chain has TRBV29-1 and TRBJ1-1; TRBD1 is a possible D gene (6 bases). V gave up 7 bases and J gave up 1 base, with 19 bases separating them. This CDR3 spans 15 amino acids. Looked up from germline, CDR1 is SQVTM and CDR2 is ANQGSEA. This CDR3 reads CSGGNLGQPNTEAFF. The CDR3 bases are TGCAGCGGCGGGAACCTTGGACAGCCGAACACTGAAGCTTTCTTT.

The chain carries TRBV5-6 and TRBJ1-5; 7 bases line up with TRBD1. Trimming took 2 bases from V and 4 from J; bases not matched to a gene: 6. The CDR3 has 15 amino acids. Germline assignment: CDR1 SGHDT and CDR2 YYEEEE. The CDR3: CASSLGSTGNQPQHF. CDR3 coding DNA: TGTGCCAGCAGCTTAGGGTCGACAGGGAATCAGCCCCAGCATTTT.